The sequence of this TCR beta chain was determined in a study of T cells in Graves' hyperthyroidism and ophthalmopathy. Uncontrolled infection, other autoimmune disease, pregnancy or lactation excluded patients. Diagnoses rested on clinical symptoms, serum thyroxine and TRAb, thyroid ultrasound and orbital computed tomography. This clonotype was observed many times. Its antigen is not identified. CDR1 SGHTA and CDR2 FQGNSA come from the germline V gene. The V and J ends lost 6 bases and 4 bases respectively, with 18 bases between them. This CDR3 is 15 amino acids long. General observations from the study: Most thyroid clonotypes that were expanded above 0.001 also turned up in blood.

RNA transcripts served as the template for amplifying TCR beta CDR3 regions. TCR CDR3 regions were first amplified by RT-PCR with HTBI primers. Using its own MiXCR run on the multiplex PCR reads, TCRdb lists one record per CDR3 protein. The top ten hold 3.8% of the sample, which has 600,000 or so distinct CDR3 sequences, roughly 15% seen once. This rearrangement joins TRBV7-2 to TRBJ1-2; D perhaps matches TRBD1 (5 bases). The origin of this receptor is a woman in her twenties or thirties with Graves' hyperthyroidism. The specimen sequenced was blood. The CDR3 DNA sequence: TGTGCCAGCAGTTCAGCGGGGGGGGTGGCCTATGGCTACACCTTC. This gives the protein CASSSAGGVAYGYTF.